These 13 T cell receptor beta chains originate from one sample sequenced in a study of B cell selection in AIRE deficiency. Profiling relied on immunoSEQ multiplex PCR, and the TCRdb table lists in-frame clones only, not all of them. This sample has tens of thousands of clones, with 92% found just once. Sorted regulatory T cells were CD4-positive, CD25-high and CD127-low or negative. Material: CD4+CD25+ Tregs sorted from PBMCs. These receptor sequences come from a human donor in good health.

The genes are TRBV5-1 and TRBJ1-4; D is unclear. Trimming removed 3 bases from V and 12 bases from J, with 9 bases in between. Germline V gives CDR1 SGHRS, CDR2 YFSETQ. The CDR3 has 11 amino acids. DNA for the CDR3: TGCGCCAGCAGCTCTGGGTGGGAACTGTTTTTT. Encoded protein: CASSSGWELFF.

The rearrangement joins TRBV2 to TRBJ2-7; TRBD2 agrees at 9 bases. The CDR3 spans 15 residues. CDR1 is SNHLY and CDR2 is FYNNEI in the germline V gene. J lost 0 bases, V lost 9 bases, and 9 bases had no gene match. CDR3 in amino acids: CARTGLAGSSYEQYF. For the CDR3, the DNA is TGTGCCAGGACGGGGCTAGCGGGGAGCTCCTACGAGCAGTACTTC.

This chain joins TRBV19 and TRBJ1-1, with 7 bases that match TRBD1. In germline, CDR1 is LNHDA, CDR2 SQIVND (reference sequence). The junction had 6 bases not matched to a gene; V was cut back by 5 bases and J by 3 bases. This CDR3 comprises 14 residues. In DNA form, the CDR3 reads TGTGCCAGTAGTGTCAGGGGGGGGCACACTGAAGCTTTCTTT. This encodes CASSVRGGHTEAFF.

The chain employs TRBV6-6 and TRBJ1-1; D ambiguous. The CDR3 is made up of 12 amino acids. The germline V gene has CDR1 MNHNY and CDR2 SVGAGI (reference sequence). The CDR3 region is CVSRIQNTEAFF. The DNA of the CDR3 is TGTGTATCACGGATTCAGAACACTGAAGCTTTCTTT.

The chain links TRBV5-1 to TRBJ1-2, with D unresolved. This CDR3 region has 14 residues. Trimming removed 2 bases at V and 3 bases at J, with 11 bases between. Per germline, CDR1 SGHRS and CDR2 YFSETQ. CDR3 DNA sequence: TGCGCCAGCAGCTTTGGAGGGAGCGACTATGGCTACACCTTC. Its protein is CASSFGGSDYGYTF.

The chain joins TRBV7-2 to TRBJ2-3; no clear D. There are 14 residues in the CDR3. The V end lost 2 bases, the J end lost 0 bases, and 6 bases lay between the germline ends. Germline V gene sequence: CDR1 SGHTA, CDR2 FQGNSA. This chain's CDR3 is CASSLQGSTDTQYF. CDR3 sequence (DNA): TGTGCCAGCAGCTTACAAGGTAGCACAGATACGCAGTATTTT. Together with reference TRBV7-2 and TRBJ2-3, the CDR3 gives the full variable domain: GAGVSQSPSNKVTEKGKDVELRCDPISGHTALYWYRQSLGQGLEFLIYFQGNSAPDKSGLPSDRFSAERTGGSVSTLTIQRTQQEDSAVYLCASSLQGSTDTQYFGPGTRLTVL.

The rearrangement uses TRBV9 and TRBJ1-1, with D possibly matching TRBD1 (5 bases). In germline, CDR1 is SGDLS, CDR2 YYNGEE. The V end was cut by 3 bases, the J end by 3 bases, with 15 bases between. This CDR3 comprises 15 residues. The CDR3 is CASSGLGGRDTEAFF. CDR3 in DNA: TGTGCCAGCAGCGGGCTTGGGGGACGGGACACTGAAGCTTTCTTT.

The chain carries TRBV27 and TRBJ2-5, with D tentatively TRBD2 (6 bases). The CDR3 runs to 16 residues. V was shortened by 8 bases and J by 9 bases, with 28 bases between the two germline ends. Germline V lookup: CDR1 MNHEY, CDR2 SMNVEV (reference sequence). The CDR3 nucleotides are TGTGCCAGCTCCGAACTATCGGGACTCGATGTGCGGGCCCAGTACTTC. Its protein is CASSELSGLDVRAQYF.

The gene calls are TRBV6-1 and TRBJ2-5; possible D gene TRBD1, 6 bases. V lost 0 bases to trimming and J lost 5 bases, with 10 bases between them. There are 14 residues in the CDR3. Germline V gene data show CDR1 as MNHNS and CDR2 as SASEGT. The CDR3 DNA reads TGTGCCAGCAGTGAAGCGCGCAGGGGCGAGACCCAGTACTTC. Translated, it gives CASSEARRGETQYF.

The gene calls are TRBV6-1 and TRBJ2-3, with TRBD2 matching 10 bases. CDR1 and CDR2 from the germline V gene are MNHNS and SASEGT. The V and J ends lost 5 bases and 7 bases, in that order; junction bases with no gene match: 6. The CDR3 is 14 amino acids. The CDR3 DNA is TGTGCCAGCAGTTGGGCTAGCGGGGGTCATACGCAGTATTTT. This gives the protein CASSWASGGHTQYF.

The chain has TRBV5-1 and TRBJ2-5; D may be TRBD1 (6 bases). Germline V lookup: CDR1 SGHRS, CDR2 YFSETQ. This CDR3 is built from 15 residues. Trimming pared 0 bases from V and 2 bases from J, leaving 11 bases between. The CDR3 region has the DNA TGCGCCAGCAGCTTGGGGGCCGGACAGCAAGAGACCCAGTACTTC. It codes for CASSLGAGQQETQYF.

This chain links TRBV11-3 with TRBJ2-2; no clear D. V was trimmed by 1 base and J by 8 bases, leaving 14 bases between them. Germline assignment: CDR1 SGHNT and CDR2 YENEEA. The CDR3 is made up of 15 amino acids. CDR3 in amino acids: CASSLGAALSGELFF. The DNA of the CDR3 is TGTGCCAGCAGCTTAGGGGCAGCCCTCTCGGGGGAGCTGTTTTTT.

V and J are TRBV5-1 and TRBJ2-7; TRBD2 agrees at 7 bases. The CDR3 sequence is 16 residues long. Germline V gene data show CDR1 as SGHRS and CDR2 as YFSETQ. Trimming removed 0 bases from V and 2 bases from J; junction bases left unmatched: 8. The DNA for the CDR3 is TGCGCCAGCAGCTTGGCCAAGGGAGGGCAGGCCTACGAGCAGTACTTC. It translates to CASSLAKGGQAYEQYF. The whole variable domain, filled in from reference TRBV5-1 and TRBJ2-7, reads KAGVTQTPRYLIKTRGQQVTLSCSPISGHRSVSWYQQTPGQGLQFLFEYFSETQRNKGNFPGRFSGRQFSNSRSEMNVSTLELGDSALYLCASSLAKGGQAYEQYFGPGTRLTVT.